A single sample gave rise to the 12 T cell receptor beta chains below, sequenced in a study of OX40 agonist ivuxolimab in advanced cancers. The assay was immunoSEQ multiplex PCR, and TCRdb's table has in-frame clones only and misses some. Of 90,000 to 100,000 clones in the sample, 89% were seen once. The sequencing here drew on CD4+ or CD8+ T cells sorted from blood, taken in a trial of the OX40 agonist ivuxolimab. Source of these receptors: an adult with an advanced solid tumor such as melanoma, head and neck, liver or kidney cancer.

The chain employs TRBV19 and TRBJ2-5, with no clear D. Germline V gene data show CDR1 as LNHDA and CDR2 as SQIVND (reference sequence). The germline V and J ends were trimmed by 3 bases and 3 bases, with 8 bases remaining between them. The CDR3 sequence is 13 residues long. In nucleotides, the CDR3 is TGTGCCAGTAGTATTGGCGGAGAAGAGACCCAGTACTTC. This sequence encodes CASSIGGEETQYF.

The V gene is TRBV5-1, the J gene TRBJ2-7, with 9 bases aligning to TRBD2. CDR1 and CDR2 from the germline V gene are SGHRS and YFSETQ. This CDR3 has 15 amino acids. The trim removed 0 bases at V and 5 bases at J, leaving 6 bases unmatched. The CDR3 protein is CASSLETSGTDEQYF. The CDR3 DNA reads TGCGCCAGCAGCTTGGAGACTAGCGGTACGGACGAGCAGTACTTC.

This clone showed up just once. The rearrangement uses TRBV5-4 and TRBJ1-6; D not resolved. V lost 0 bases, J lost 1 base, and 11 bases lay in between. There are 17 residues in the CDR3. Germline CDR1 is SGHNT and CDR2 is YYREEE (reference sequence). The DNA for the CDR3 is TGTGCCAGCAGCTTGGATGAGGGATGGTCCTATAATTCACCCCTCCACTTT. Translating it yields CASSLDEGWSYNSPLHF.

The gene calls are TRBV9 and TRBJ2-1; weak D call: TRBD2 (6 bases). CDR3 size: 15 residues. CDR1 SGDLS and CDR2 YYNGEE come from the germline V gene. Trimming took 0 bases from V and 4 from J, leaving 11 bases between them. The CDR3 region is CASSVEASVYNEQFF. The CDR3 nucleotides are TGTGCCAGCAGCGTAGAGGCTAGCGTTTACAATGAGCAGTTCTTC.

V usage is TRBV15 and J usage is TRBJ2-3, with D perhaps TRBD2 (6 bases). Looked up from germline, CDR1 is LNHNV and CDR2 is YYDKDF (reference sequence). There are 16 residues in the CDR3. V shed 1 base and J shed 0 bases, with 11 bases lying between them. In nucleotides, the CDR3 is TGTGCCACCAGCAGAGGGCTAGCGCTTAGCACAGATACGCAGTATTTT. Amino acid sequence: CATSRGLALSTDTQYF.

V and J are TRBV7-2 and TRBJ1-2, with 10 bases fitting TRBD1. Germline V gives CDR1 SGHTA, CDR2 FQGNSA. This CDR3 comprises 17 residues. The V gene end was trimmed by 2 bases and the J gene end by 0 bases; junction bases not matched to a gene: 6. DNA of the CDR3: TGTGCCAGCAGCTTAAATTCCGGGACAGGGGCTAACTATGGCTACACCTTC. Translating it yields CASSLNSGTGANYGYTF.

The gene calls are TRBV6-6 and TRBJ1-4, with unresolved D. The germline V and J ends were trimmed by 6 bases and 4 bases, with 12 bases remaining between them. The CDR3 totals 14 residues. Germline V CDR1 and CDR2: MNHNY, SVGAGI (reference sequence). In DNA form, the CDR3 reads TGTGCCAGCAGCTCGGACGCGCTTAATGAAAAACTGTTTTTT. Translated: CASSSDALNEKLFF.

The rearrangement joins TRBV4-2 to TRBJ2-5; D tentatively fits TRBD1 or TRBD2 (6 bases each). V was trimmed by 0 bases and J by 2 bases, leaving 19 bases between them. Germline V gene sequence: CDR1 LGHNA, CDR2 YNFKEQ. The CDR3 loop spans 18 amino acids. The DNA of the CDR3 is TGTGCCAGCAGCCAAGACTGGATCCGGGGGCGAACTCAAGAGACCCAGTACTTC. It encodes CASSQDWIRGRTQETQYF.

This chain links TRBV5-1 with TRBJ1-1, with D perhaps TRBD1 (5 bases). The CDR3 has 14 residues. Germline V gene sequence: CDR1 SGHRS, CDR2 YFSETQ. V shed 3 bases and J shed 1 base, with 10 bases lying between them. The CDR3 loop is CASSYGGENTEAFF. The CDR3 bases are TGCGCCAGCAGCTATGGGGGGGAGAACACTGAAGCTTTCTTT.

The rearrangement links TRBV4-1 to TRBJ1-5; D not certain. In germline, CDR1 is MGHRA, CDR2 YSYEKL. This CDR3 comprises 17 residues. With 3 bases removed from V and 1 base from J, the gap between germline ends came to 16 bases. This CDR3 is CASSQTMPTSSNQPQHF. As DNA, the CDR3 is TGCGCCAGCAGCCAGACTATGCCGACTAGCAGCAATCAGCCCCAGCATTTT.

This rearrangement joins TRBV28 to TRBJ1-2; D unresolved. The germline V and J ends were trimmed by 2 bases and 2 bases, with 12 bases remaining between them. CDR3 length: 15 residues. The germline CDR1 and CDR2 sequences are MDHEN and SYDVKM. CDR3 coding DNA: TGTGCCAGCAGTTTAATAACGCGGGGAAACTATGGCTACACCTTC. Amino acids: CASSLITRGNYGYTF.

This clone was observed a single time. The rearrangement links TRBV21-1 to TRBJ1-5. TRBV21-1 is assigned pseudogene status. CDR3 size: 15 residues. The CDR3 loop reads CASSKDGYGNQPQHF. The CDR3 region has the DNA TGTGCCAGCAGCAAAGATGGGTATGGCAATCAGCCCCAGCATTTT.